This T cell receptor (beta chain) was identified during a study of T cell responses to AZD1222 COVID-19 vaccine. Study at large: Recipients boosted at about 4 weeks or about 12 weeks are pooled. The study's findings and limits: Repertoires were obtained solely post-peak T cell response. Among spike-specific TCRs, nearly half reportedly target unmutated variant regions. There were mostly white British donors and more females than males, and clonal diversity was possibly underestimated.

TCRdb's table, derived via immunoSEQ multiplex PCR, lists solely in-frame clones and lacks some. This table holds roughly 70,000 clones, approximately 90% found once. V was pared by 4 bases and J by 5 bases, with 12 bases between. The germline gives CDR1 SGHRS, CDR2 YFSETQ. The CDR3 is 13 residues long. About this clone itself: Its matching antigen is unknown.

The sequenced sample was peripheral blood, obtained on day 0 of AZD1222 vaccination. The gene calls are TRBV5-1 and TRBJ2-5; D assignment may be TRBD1 or TRBD2 (5 bases each). The source is an adult in good health. The CDR3 loop is CASSPEWGETQYF. The CDR3 DNA is TGCGCCAGCAGCCCGGAGTGGGGGGAGACCCAGTACTTC.